The 4 T cell receptor beta chains below all came from one sample that was sequenced in a study of shared clonotypes between healthy human individuals. Some clones are missing from TCRdb's copy, which holds only in-frame ones; the method was immunoSEQ multiplex PCR. The table includes some 200,000 clones, 60% to 70% detected once. Sequencing was done on a sample of memory CD4+ T cells sorted from blood. As to subset: CD45RA-negative fraction. These receptors were taken from a man aged 25-45 years in good health.

The chain joins TRBV19 to TRBJ2-1; D is ambiguous. Per the germline V gene, CDR1 is LNHDA and CDR2 is SQIVND (reference sequence). The V end was cut by 1 base, the J end by 1 base, with 11 bases between. The CDR3 runs to 16 residues. The CDR3 DNA reads as TGTGCCAGTAGTATAGGGCGGTTACAATCCTACAATGAGCAGTTCTTC. The encoded protein is CASSIGRLQSYNEQFF.

This clone was detected a few times. The rearrangement links TRBV6-5 to TRBJ2-5, with a weak D call TRBD1 (5 bases). Deletions cut 5 bases from V and 0 bases from J, with 13 bases between. Germline V gives CDR1 MNHEY, CDR2 SVGAGI. The CDR3 loop spans 15 amino acids. The DNA for the CDR3 is TGTGCCAGCAGTCCAGACAGAGTCTACCAAGAGACCCAGTACTTC. This codes for CASSPDRVYQETQYF.

The chain couples TRBV5-1 to TRBJ2-3; 9 bases match TRBD2. CDR3 length: 16 amino acids. Losses at the gene ends were 1 base for V and 2 bases for J; bases not matched to a gene: 5. CDR1 SGHRS and CDR2 YFSETQ come from the germline V gene. As DNA, the CDR3 is TGCGCCAGCAGCTTGCGGGGACTAGCTAACACAGATACGCAGTATTTT. Translated: CASSLRGLANTDTQYF.

V gene TRBV6-6 combines with J gene TRBJ1-1; D gene unclear. The CDR3 has 12 residues. The V gene lost 10 bases and the J gene lost 1 base, with 10 bases spanning the gap. The germline V gene has CDR1 MNHNY and CDR2 SVGAGI (reference sequence). CDR3 sequence (DNA): TGTGCCACACTTTCTAGGAACACTGAAGCTTTCTTT. Its protein is CATLSRNTEAFF.